The TCR beta chain under discussion was sequenced for a study of blood T cell repertoires in COVID-19. CDR1 and CDR2 (germline): GTSNPN, SVGIG (reference sequence). There are 13 residues in the CDR3. V was shortened by 1 base and J by 6 bases, with 12 bases between the two germline ends. Sequencing was performed with immunoSEQ multiplex PCR; in TCRdb, only in-frame clones are kept and a portion is missing. The table lists 150,000 or so clones, 82% of them singletons. J is TRBJ1-1 and V is TRBV30; D uncertain. The clonotype originates from a woman between 40 and 50 years old with COVID-19, enrolled during active disease. Specimen: peripheral blood. This chain's CDR3 is CAWSASDWAEAFF. In DNA, the CDR3 is TGTGCCTGGAGTGCATCCGACTGGGCTGAAGCTTTCTTT.